One and the same sample provided the 6 T cell receptor beta chains below, sequenced in a study of shared clonotypes between healthy human individuals. Assay used: immunoSEQ multiplex PCR; TCRdb lists only in-frame clones, some missing. The table lists around 1.9 million clones, about 93% of them singletons. In the naive CD8 group, cells lacked CD45RO and were positively selected for CCR7, so terminally differentiated effector memory CD45RA+ cells were left out. Sequencing used naive CD8+ T cells from PBMCs. The receptors come from a man between 18 and 35 years old in good health. Some clones in this sample may be carry-over from other donors' samples.

This clone showed up just a few times. The J gene is TRBJ1-2, the V gene TRBV7-9; TRBD1 might be the D (6 bases). The CDR3 has 15 amino acids. Germline V gene lookup returns CDR1 SEHNR and CDR2 FQNEAQ (reference sequence). The V gene lost 4 bases and the J gene lost 6 bases, with 18 bases spanning the gap. For the CDR3, the DNA is TGTGCCAGCAGCTCCGTGGGCAGGGGATGGGATGGCTACACCTTC. Its protein product is CASSSVGRGWDGYTF. Filled out from reference TRBV7-9 and TRBJ1-2, the complete variable domain reads DTGVSQNPRHKITKRGQNVTFRCDPISEHNRLYWYRQTLGQGPEFLTYFQNEAQLEKSRLLSDRFSAERPKGSFSTLEIQRTEQGDSAMYLCASSSVGRGWDGYTFGSGTRLTVV.

This chain uses TRBV9 with TRBJ2-7; TRBD2 agrees at 9 bases. The germline V gene has CDR1 SGDLS and CDR2 YYNGEE. V lost 0 bases and J lost 1; bases outside the gene matches: 2. The CDR3 has 15 amino acids. This chain's CDR3 is CASSVASGESYEQYF. The CDR3 coding sequence is TGTGCCAGCAGCGTAGCTAGCGGGGAATCCTACGAGCAGTACTTC.

V is TRBV5-6 and J is TRBJ1-5; 10 bases are a match to TRBD1. Germline-derived CDR1 and CDR2 are SGHDT and YYEEEE. The trim removed 4 bases at V and 5 bases at J, leaving 3 bases unmatched. CDR3 size: 14 residues. In DNA, the CDR3 is TGTGCCAGCAGCACCGGGACAGGGGATCAGCCCCAGCATTTT. This encodes CASSTGTGDQPQHF.

J is TRBJ2-7 and V is TRBV5-5; 14 nucleotides agree with TRBD2. CDR1 and CDR2 (germline): SGHKS, YYEKEE (reference sequence). V dropped 4 bases and J dropped 5; count of bases not matched to a gene: 8. This CDR3 has 16 amino acids. CDR3 sequence: CASSARTSGRLNEQYF. The CDR3, as DNA: TGTGCCAGCAGCGCACGGACTAGCGGGAGGCTCAACGAGCAGTACTTC.

CDR3 region: CASSLLPGTGDNEQYF. The CDR3 DNA reads TGTGCCAGCAGTTTATTACCCGGGACAGGGGACAACGAGCAGTACTTC. The chain uses TRBV27 and TRBJ2-7, with TRBD1 matching 10 bases. Germline V lookup: CDR1 MNHEY, CDR2 SMNVEV (reference sequence). The CDR3 consists of 16 residues. The junction had 8 bases not matched to a gene; V was cut back by 1 base and J by 5 bases.

There are a few counts of this clone. V usage is TRBV14 and J usage is TRBJ1-1; D gene ambiguous. The germline V and J ends were trimmed by 1 base and 0 bases, with 9 bases remaining between them. This CDR3 comprises 15 residues. Germline V lookup: CDR1 SGHDN, CDR2 FVKESK. The CDR3 protein is CASSQVDTMNTEAFF. The CDR3 DNA follows: TGTGCCAGCAGCCAAGTTGACACCATGAACACTGAAGCTTTCTTT.